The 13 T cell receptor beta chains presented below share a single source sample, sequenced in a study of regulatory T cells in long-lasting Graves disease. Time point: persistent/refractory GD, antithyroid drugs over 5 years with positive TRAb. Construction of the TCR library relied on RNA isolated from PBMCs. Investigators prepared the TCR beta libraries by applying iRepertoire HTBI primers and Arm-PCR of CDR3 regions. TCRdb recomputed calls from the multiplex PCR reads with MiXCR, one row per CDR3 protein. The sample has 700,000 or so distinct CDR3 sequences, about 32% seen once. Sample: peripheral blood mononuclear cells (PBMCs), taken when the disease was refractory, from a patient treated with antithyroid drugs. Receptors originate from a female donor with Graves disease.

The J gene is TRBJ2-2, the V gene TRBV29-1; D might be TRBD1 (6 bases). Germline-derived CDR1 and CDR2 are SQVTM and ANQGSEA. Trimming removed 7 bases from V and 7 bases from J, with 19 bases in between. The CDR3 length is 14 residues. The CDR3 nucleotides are TGCAGCGGGGGGCCGACAGGCTCGTTCGGGGAGCTGTTTTTT. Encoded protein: CSGGPTGSFGELFF.

The CDR3 region is CASSLDQGRDDTIYF. For the CDR3, the DNA is TGCGCCAGCAGCTTGGACCAGGGGAGGGATGACACCATATATTTT. The V call is TRBV5-1, the J call TRBJ1-3, with D perhaps matching TRBD1 (6 bases). The V gene lost 0 bases and the J gene lost 8 bases, with 15 bases spanning the gap. Germline-derived CDR1 and CDR2 are SGHRS and YFSETQ. There are 15 residues in the CDR3.

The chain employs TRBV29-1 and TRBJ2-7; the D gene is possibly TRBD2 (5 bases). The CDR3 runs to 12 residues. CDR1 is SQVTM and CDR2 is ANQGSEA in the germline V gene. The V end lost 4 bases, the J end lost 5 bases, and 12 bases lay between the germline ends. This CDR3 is CSVGGNADEQYF. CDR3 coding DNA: TGCAGCGTTGGAGGGAACGCTGACGAGCAGTACTTC.

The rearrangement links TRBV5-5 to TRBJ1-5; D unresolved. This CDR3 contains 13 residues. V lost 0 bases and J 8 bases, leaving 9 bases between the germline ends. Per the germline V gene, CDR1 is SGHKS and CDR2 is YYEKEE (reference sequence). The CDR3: CASSLVPAEPQHF. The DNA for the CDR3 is TGTGCCAGCAGCTTGGTCCCCGCCGAGCCCCAGCATTTT.

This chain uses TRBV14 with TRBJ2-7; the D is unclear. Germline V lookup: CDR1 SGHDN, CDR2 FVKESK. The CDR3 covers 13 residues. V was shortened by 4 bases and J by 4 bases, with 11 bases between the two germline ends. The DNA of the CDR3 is TGTGCCAGCAGCCCCTTGGTCGAATACGAGCAGTACTTC. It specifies CASSPLVEYEQYF.

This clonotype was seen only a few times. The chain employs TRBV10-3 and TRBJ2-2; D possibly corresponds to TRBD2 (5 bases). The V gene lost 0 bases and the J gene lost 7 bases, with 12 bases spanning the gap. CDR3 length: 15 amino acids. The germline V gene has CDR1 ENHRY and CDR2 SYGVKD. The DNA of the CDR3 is TGTGCCATCAGTGAGTCTTACGAGGGAATCGGGGAGCTGTTTTTT. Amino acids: CAISESYEGIGELFF.

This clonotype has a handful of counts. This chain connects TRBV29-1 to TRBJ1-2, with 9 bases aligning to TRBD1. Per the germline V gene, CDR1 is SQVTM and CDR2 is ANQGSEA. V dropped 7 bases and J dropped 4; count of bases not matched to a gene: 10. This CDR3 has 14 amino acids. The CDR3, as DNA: TGCAGCGCTCTCGGACAGGACAGGGGCTATGGCTACACCTTC. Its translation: CSALGQDRGYGYTF.

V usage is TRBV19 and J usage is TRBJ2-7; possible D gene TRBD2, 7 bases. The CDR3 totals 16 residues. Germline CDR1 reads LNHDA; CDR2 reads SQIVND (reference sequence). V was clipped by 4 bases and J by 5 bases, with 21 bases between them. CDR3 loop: CASSTGGLGGLDEQYF. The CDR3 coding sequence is TGTGCCAGTAGTACGGGGGGCTTGGGGGGTCTGGACGAGCAGTACTTC.

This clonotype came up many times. CDR3 region: CASAGFAPLMSQYF. The CDR3 coding sequence is TGTGCCAGCGCTGGGTTTGCCCCGCTAATGTCCCAGTACTTC. J is TRBJ2-5 and V is TRBV2; D is uncertain. This CDR3 spans 14 amino acids. Trimming removed 8 bases from V and 9 bases from J, with 22 bases in between. Germline CDR1 is SNHLY and CDR2 is FYNNEI.

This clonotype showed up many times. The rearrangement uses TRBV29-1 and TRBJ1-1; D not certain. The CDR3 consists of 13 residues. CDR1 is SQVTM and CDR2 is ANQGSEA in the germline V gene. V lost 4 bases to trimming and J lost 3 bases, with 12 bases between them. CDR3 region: CSVVGRLYTEAFF. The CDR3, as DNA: TGCAGCGTTGTCGGCAGGCTTTACACTGAAGCTTTCTTT.

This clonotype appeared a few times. The CDR3 loop is CSAAQGSNSYNEQFF. In DNA, the CDR3 is TGCAGTGCGGCACAGGGGTCCAACTCCTACAATGAGCAGTTCTTC. This sequence joins TRBV20-1 and TRBJ2-1, with 7 bases fitting TRBD1. The CDR3 sequence is 15 residues long. Germline V gene lookup returns CDR1 DFQATT and CDR2 SNEGSKA (reference sequence). V gave up 6 bases and J gave up 0 bases; unmatched junction bases: 8.

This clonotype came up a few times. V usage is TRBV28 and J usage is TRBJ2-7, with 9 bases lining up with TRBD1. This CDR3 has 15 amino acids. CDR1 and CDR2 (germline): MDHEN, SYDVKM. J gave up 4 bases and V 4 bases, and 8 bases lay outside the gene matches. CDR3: CASSSFWDRDYEQYF. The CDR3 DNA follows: TGTGCCAGCAGTTCTTTCTGGGACAGGGATTACGAGCAGTACTTC.

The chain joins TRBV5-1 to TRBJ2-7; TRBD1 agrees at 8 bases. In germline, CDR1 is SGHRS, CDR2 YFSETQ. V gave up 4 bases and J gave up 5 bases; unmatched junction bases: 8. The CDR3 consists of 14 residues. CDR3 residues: CASSRTGPGDEQYF. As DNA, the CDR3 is TGCGCCAGCAGCCGGACAGGGCCGGGGGACGAGCAGTACTTC.